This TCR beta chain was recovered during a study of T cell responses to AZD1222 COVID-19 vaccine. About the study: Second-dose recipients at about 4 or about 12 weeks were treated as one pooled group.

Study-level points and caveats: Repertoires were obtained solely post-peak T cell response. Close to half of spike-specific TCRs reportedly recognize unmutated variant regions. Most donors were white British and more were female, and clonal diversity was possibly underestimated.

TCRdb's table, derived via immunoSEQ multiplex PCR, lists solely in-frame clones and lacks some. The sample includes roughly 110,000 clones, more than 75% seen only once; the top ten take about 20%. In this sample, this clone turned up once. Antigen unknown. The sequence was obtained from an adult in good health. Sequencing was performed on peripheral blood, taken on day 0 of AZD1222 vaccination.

The CDR3 protein is CASSHGVGGAGELFF. The CDR3 coding sequence is TGTGCCAGCAGCCACGGCGTGGGGGGTGCCGGGGAGCTGTTTTTT. The chain carries TRBV11-3 and TRBJ2-2; TRBD2 might be the D (6 bases). The CDR3 has 15 residues. The germline V and J ends were trimmed by 5 bases and 6 bases, with 16 bases remaining between them. Looked up from germline, CDR1 is SGHNT and CDR2 is YENEEA.